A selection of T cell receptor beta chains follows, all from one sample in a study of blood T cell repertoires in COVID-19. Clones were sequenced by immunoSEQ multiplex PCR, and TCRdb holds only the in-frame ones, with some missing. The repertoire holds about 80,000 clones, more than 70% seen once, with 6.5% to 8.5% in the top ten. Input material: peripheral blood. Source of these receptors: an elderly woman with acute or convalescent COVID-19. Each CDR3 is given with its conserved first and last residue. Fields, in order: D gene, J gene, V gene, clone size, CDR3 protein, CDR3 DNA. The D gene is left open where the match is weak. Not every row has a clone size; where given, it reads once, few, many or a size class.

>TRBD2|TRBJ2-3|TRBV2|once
CACSSGGLTDTQYF
TGTGCCTGTTCTAGCGGGGGGCTCACAGATACGCAGTATTTT
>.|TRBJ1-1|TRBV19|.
CASSINRQGAEAFF
TGTGCCAGTAGTATAAACCGCCAGGGCGCTGAAGCTTTCTTT
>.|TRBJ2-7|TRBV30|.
CAWRDSNDEQYF
TGTGCCTGGAGGGACAGCAACGACGAGCAGTACTTC
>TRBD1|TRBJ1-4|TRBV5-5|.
CASSRTGRLTNEKLFF
TGTGCCAGCAGTAGGACAGGGCGATTAACTAATGAAAAACTGTTTTTT
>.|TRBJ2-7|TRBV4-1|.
CASSQQIGYYEQYF
TGCGCCAGCAGCCAACAGATTGGTTACTACGAGCAGTACTTC
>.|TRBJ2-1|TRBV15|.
CATSRDRLDNEQFF
TGTGCCACCAGCAGAGATCGACTAGACAATGAGCAGTTCTTC
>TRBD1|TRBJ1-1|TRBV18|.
CASSLGTANTEAFF
TGTGCCAGCTCACTGGGGACAGCCAACACTGAAGCTTTCTTT
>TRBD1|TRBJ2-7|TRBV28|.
CASSSVRAGGDEQYF
TGTGCCAGCAGTAGTGTTCGGGCAGGGGGCGACGAGCAGTACTTC
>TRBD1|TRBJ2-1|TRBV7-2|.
CASSPGTGAKNEQFF
TGTGCCAGCAGCCCGGGGACAGGGGCTAAAAATGAGCAGTTCTTC
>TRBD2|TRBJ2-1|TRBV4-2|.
CASSQDRRGVDNEQFF
TGTGCCAGCAGCCAAGACCGGCGGGGGGTTGACAATGAGCAGTTCTTC
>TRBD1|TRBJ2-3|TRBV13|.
CASSLGTGGTDTQYF
TGTGCCAGCAGCTTAGGGACAGGGGGAACAGATACGCAGTATTTT
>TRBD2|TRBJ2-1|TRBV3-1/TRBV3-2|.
CASSQVGGRAYNEQFF
TGTGCCAGCAGCCAAGTGGGAGGGAGGGCCTACAATGAGCAGTTCTTC
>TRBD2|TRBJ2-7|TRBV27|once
CASSSPSGSRREQYF
TGTGCCAGCAGTTCACCTAGCGGGAGCCGCCGAGAGCAGTACTTC
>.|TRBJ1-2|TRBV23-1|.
CASSPREAPLYGYTF
TGCGCCAGCAGCCCCCGAGAGGCGCCGCTCTATGGCTACACCTTC
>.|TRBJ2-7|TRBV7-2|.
CASSFSGNLEQYF
TGTGCCAGCAGCTTTTCGGGGAACTTGGAGCAGTACTTC
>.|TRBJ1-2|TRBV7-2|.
CASSQSRGNHGYTF
TGTGCCAGCAGCCAGTCGCGGGGTAACCATGGCTACACCTTC
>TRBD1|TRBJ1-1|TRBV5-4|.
CASRGGQPNTEAFF
TGTGCCAGCAGGGGGGGACAGCCAAACACTGAAGCTTTCTTT
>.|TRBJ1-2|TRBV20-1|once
CSALSRGGYTF
TGCAGTGCTCTAAGCAGGGGCGGCTACACCTTC
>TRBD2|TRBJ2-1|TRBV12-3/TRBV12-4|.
CASRASGDNEQFF
TGTGCCAGCAGGGCTAGCGGGGACAATGAGCAGTTCTTC
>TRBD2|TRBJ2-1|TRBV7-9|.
CASQTSAGYNEQFF
TGTGCCAGCCAGACTAGCGCGGGATACAATGAGCAGTTCTTC
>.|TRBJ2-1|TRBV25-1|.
CASSEVGQGTHEQFF
TGTGCCAGCAGTGAAGTGGGCCAGGGGACCCATGAGCAGTTCTTC
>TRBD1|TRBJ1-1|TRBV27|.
CASSSTDRGRGNTEAFF
TGTGCCAGCAGTTCGACGGACAGGGGGAGAGGTAACACTGAAGCTTTCTTT
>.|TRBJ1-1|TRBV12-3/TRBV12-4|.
CASSLSNTEAFF
TGTGCCAGCAGTTTGTCTAACACTGAAGCTTTCTTT
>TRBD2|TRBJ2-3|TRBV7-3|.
CASSFTSGSTDTQYF
TGTGCCAGCAGCTTTACTAGCGGGAGCACAGATACGCAGTATTTT
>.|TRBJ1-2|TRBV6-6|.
CASSLGDGYTF
TGTGCCAGCAGCCTGGGAGATGGCTACACCTTC
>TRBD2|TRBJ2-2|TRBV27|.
CASSFGGSDTGELFF
TGTGCCAGCAGTTTTGGCGGGAGCGACACCGGGGAGCTGTTTTTT
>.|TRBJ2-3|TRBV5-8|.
CASRLRESGADTQYF
TGTGCCAGCCGCCTAAGGGAGTCGGGTGCAGATACGCAGTATTTT
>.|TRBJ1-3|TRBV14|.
CASSLGSRSGNTIYF
TGTGCCAGCAGCCTTGGCTCCCGCTCTGGAAACACCATATATTTT
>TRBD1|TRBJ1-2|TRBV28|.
CASSRQDRETSYTF
TGTGCCAGCAGTCGGCAGGACAGGGAAACGAGCTACACCTTC
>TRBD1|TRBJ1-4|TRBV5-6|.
CASSQQGANEKLFF
TGTGCCAGCAGCCAACAGGGGGCGAATGAAAAACTGTTTTTT
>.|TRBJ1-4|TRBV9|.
CASSRQVEEKLFF
TGTGCCAGCAGCCGACAGGTTGAAGAAAAACTGTTTTTT
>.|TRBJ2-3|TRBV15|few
CATSPPREADTQYF
TGTGCCACCAGCCCCCCTAGAGAGGCAGATACGCAGTATTTT
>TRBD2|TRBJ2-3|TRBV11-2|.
CASSLDLAGSTDTQYF
TGTGCCAGCAGCTTAGATCTAGCGGGGAGCACAGATACGCAGTATTTT
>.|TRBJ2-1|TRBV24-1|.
CATSDSMGGIAGEQFF
TGTGCCACCAGTGATTCCATGGGAGGAATTGCGGGTGAGCAGTTCTTC
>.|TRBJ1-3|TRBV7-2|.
CASSLREVAGNTIYF
TGTGCCAGCAGCCTCAGGGAGGTAGCTGGAAACACCATATATTTT
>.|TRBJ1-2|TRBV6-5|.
CASTVGWGQRRGYTF
TGTGCCAGCACCGTAGGATGGGGCCAAAGACGGGGCTACACCTTC
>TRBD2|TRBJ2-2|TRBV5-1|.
CASSVPGLAGTGELFF
TGCGCCAGCAGCGTGCCGGGACTAGCCGGCACCGGGGAGCTGTTTTTT